This TCR beta chain was found in a study of monozygotic twins with inflammatory bowel disease. Whole blood supplied total RNA, and T cells were not sorted. Generation of cDNA took place in eight separate reactions per sample. Both TCRalpha and TCRbeta cDNA were subjected to two nested PCRs lasting roughly 16 and 10 cycles. TCRdb reworked the 5' RACE reads into one entry per CDR3 protein, no DNA. The listing records more than 100,000 distinct CDR3 sequences. Overall study results and limits: A reduction in TCRbeta diversity (inverse Simpson) was seen in IBD patients relative to healthy co-twins.

Germline V gives CDR1 DFQATT, CDR2 SNEGSKA (reference sequence). The CDR3 loop spans 16 amino acids. As regards this clonotype: What it recognizes is unknown.

The chain links TRBV20-1 to TRBJ1-5; with no DNA, the TCRdb D assignment of TRBD1 cannot be verified. Sequencing was performed on blood. The TCR sequence derives from a human donor with ulcerative colitis or Crohn's disease, or a healthy co-twin of an affected twin (not recorded which). CDR3 residues: CSARVRGQKYNQPQHF.